The rows below give T cell receptor beta chains drawn from one sample of a study of T-cell memory formation after mild COVID-19. TCRdb itself ran the 5' RACE reads through MiXCR, one entry per CDR3 protein. The sample holds about 420,000 distinct CDR3 sequences, 20% to 30% seen once. Sequencing input: PBMCs or a T cell subset sorted from them (not recorded which). All receptors derive from an adult woman who had mild COVID-19 (a few samples of this study predate the infection). Cell type and time point are not known. CDR3s include the opening cysteine and the closing phenylalanine or tryptophan. The D gene is left open where the match is weak. Size is stated for part of the rows, as once, few or many counts, or as a class when the clone is expanded.

j_call d_call clone_size v_call cdr3_nt cdr3_aa
TRBJ1-2 - - TRBV3-1 TGTGCCAGCAGCCAAGGGATCAGGAACGAGGGCTACACCTTC CASSQGIRNEGYTF
TRBJ1-2 - many TRBV5-1 TGCGCCAGCAGCTCGGACCCTGACTCGGGCTATGGCTACACCTTC CASSSDPDSGYGYTF
TRBJ2-7 - - TRBV5-4 TGTGCCAGCGGGGCGCGGACTTCCTACGAGCAGTACTTC CASGARTSYEQYF
TRBJ1-2 - few TRBV6-2/TRBV6-3 TGTGCCAGCAGGTCATACGCCCTACAGGATCCTCATGGCTACACCTTC CASRSYALQDPHGYTF
TRBJ1-5 - - TRBV5-1 TGCGCCAGCAGCCCCACAGGGTATAGCAATCAGCCCCAGCATTTT CASSPTGYSNQPQHF
TRBJ1-5 TRBD1 few TRBV12-3/TRBV12-4 TGTGCCAGCAGTACAGGGGAGAATCAGCCCCAGCATTTT CASSTGENQPQHF
TRBJ1-2 - - TRBV12-3/TRBV12-4 TGTGCCAGCAGAGGGGGACTGATCACCTATGGCTACACCTTC CASRGGLITYGYTF
TRBJ2-5 TRBD1 few TRBV6-5 TGTGCCAGCAGTTACCTAAGACAGGGCCAAGAGACCCAGTACTTC CASSYLRQGQETQYF
TRBJ2-3 - - TRBV3-1 TGTGCCAGCAGCCCCCACGGGAAGGGGAGCACAGATACGCAGTATTTT CASSPHGKGSTDTQYF
TRBJ2-5 - once TRBV11-2 TGTGCCAGCAGCTTAGTTATCCAGGAGGGGACCCAGTACTTC CASSLVIQEGTQYF
TRBJ2-7 TRBD1 few TRBV12-3/TRBV12-4 TGTGCCAGCAGTCCAGACAGGGGTTTCTCCTACGAGCAGTACTTC CASSPDRGFSYEQYF
TRBJ1-5 - few TRBV19 TGTGCCAGTAGTATCTTAGTGTTGAAGACCGCTAGCAATCAGCCCCAGCATTTT CASSILVLKTASNQPQHF
TRBJ1-1 TRBD1 - TRBV6-6 TGTGCCAGCAGCTCCGGGACAGAGCCTAGGAACACTGAAGCTTTCTTT CASSSGTEPRNTEAFF
TRBJ1-2 - - TRBV7-9 TGTGCCAGCAGCTCAAGCCTCGGCGCGGCCTTGGAATATGGCTACACCTTC CASSSSLGAALEYGYTF
TRBJ2-7 - - TRBV20-1 TGCAGTGCTCGACGGGGACGGAGCTCCTACGAGCAGTACTTC CSARRGRSSYEQYF
TRBJ2-1 - - TRBV27 TGTGCCAGCAGCCTAGATATGGGGCTAGAGGTTGGTGAGCAGTTCTTC CASSLDMGLEVGEQFF
TRBJ1-6 TRBD1 few TRBV7-3 TGTGCCAGCAGCACCGGGACAGCCGGTTCACCCCTCCACTTT CASSTGTAGSPLHF